This note documents a single TCR beta chain sequence. Its antigen is as yet unknown. The source of the sample is a study of beta chain features in type 1 diabetes. Study overall: The examined sorted cells totaled approximately 110 million across samples.

Staining for CD45RO/CCR7/CD25/CD127/CD95/CD27 allowed sorting of CD4+ naive, central memory, regulatory and stem cell-like memory cells. Findings and caveats of the study: Shorter templates may be favored by PCR, equally so in patients and controls. TCRB CDR3s were moderately but significantly shorter in Type 1 diabetes patients in all four CD4+ subsets. Researchers cautioned that cDNA sequencing could over-represent cells with high TCR expression.

Investigators reverse transcribed all isolated RNA, so they sequenced expressed TCRB transcripts. Clones were sequenced by immunoSEQ multiplex PCR, and TCRdb holds only the in-frame ones, with some missing. This sample has about 650,000 clones, with 9.5% to 15% found just once. Sample: naive CD4+ T cells from blood. The receptor was isolated from a man younger than 45 with type 1 diabetes.

The CDR3 DNA is TGCAGCGTTAGAAGGAGGCTAGCGGATTACGAGCAGTACTTC. Protein product: CSVRRRLADYEQYF. V usage is TRBV29-1 and J usage is TRBJ2-7, with 7 bases aligning to TRBD2. The CDR3 spans 14 residues. Unmatched junction bases numbered 11, after V lost 5 bases and J lost 4 bases. CDR1 and CDR2 (germline): SQVTM, ANQGSEA.